This T cell receptor beta chain was retrieved from a study of blood T cell repertoires in COVID-19. Researchers sorted participants into cohorts using their self-reported clinical history. The CDR3 has 13 amino acids. Germline values: CDR1 SEHNR, CDR2 FQNEAQ (reference sequence). The V gene lost 8 bases and the J gene lost 1 base, with 9 bases spanning the gap. This clone was found once. Method: immunoSEQ multiplex PCR; TCRdb's copy keeps in-frame clones and lacks some. The sample carries a few hundred thousand clones, more than 75% recorded once. The sequencing input was PBMCs or T cells enriched from blood (not recorded which). J is TRBJ1-5 and V is TRBV7-9, with unresolved D. The sequence came from a woman between 45 and 60 years old who had been exposed to COVID-19. The CDR3 nucleotides are TGTGCCAGCCGGGGAGGGAGCAATCAGCCCCAGCATTTT. Protein sequence: CASRGGSNQPQHF.